This passage covers 27 T cell receptor beta chains from one sample sequenced in a study of shared clonotypes between healthy human individuals. Some clones are missing from TCRdb's copy, which holds only in-frame ones; the method was immunoSEQ multiplex PCR. Of around 990,000 clones listed, roughly 77% are singletons. Input material: memory CD4+ T cells from PBMCs. Sample subset: CD45RA-negative fraction. These receptors originate from a man between 18 and 29 years old in good health. Some clones in this sample may be carry-over from other donors' samples.

Comment on this clone: A much larger clone differs by one base, so this may be a read error. The sample holds other DNA sequences that translate to the same CDR3. The chain couples TRBV6-6 to TRBJ2-2; D is ambiguous. V lost 6 bases, J lost 0 bases, and 2 bases lay in between. The CDR3 is made up of 12 amino acids. Germline V gene sequence: CDR1 MNHNY, CDR2 SVGAGI (reference sequence). CDR3: CASSTNTGELFF. The CDR3 region has the DNA TGTGCCAGCAGCACGAACACCGGGGAGCTGTTTTTT.

The chain combines TRBV7-2 with TRBJ2-3, with D possibly TRBD2 on 5 matching bases. Germline V gene sequence: CDR1 SGHTA, CDR2 FQGNSA. The CDR3 totals 14 residues. Between the trimmed V and J ends, which lost 1 base and 2 bases, there was a span of 7 bases. CDR3 loop: CASSLVTNTDTQYF. Here the CDR3 DNA reads TGTGCCAGCAGCTTAGTGACTAACACAGATACGCAGTATTTT.

Only a few counts were recorded for this clone. The chain uses TRBV9 and TRBJ1-1; D unresolved. The germline V and J ends were trimmed by 1 base and 4 bases, with 8 bases remaining between them. Germline CDR1 SGDLS, CDR2 YYNGEE. The CDR3 sequence is 13 residues long. CDR3 DNA sequence: TGTGCCAGCAGCGTAAGGTTTGGCACTGAAGCTTTCTTT. This gives the protein CASSVRFGTEAFF. Filled out from reference TRBV9 and TRBJ1-1, the complete variable domain reads DSGVTQTPKHLITATGQRVTLRCSPRSGDLSVYWYQQSLDQGLQFLIQYYNGEERAKGNILERFSAQQFPDLHSELNLSSLELGDSALYFCASSVRFGTEAFFGQGTRLTVV.

The J gene is TRBJ1-2, the V gene TRBV2; D not certain. CDR3 length: 12 amino acids. Germline V gene data show CDR1 as SNHLY and CDR2 as FYNNEI. Deletions cut 1 base from V and 7 bases from J, with 7 bases between. Here the CDR3 reads CASSEDSGGYTF. The CDR3 bases are TGTGCCAGCAGTGAAGATTCGGGTGGCTACACCTTC.

This clone was seen only a few times. J is TRBJ1-5 and V is TRBV19, with D unresolved. Germline V gene lookup returns CDR1 LNHDA and CDR2 SQIVND (reference sequence). V lost 1 base, J lost 5 bases, and 9 bases lay in between. This CDR3 has 14 amino acids. The CDR3, as DNA: TGTGCCAGTAGTATAGCGGACGGGGATCAGCCCCAGCATTTT. Its protein is CASSIADGDQPQHF.

The V gene is TRBV18, the J gene TRBJ2-7, with 10 bases that match TRBD1. Germline V gene lookup returns CDR1 KGHSH and CDR2 LQKENI. The CDR3 contains 14 residues. V lost 3 bases and J lost 6; bases outside the gene matches: 5. The CDR3 region has the DNA TGTGCCAGCTCACCCGGGACAGGGGAGAGCGAGCAGTACTTC. Encoded protein: CASSPGTGESEQYF.

This chain joins TRBV5-1 and TRBJ2-7, with 7 bases lining up with TRBD1. The length of the CDR3 is 14 residues. Trimming took 4 bases from V and 0 from J; bases not matched to a gene: 4. Germline values: CDR1 SGHRS, CDR2 YFSETQ. In DNA form, the CDR3 reads TGCGCCAGCAGCCGTGACAGGGTCTCCTACGAGCAGTACTTC. Translation: CASSRDRVSYEQYF. The variable domain in full, with the rest retrieved from reference TRBV5-1 and TRBJ2-7, is KAGVTQTPRYLIKTRGQQVTLSCSPISGHRSVSWYQQTPGQGLQFLFEYFSETQRNKGNFPGRFSGRQFSNSRSEMNVSTLELGDSALYLCASSRDRVSYEQYFGPGTRLTVT.

The chain recombines TRBV4-3 with TRBJ1-2; 11 bases are shared with TRBD1. With V trimmed by 2 bases and J by 6 bases, 8 bases remained unmatched. CDR3 length: 16 amino acids. Germline-derived CDR1 and CDR2 are LGHNA and YSLEER. The CDR3 bases are TGCGCCAGCAGCCAATTCGGGACAGGGGGATTGAATGGCTACACCTTC. This gives the protein CASSQFGTGGLNGYTF.

Points on this clone: A much larger clone sits a single nucleotide away, making a read error possible. Other DNA sequences from this sample encode an identical CDR3 as well. The V gene is TRBV11-3, the J gene TRBJ2-2, with a weak D call TRBD2 (5 bases). Germline assignment: CDR1 SGHNT and CDR2 YENEEA. V shed 5 bases and J shed 5 bases, with 6 bases lying between them. The CDR3 runs 12 residues. Here the CDR3 reads CASSPGTGELFF. The CDR3 DNA reads as TGTGCCAGCAGCCCGGGGACCGGGGAGCTGTTTTTT.

The V gene is TRBV19, the J gene TRBJ1-2, with 7 bases fitting TRBD1. Germline CDR1 LNHDA, CDR2 SQIVND (reference sequence). Trimming removed 7 bases from V and 5 bases from J; junction bases left unmatched: 13. This CDR3 contains 15 residues. CDR3 sequence (DNA): TGTGCCAGTACCCTCAAAACGACAGGGAAGTATGGCTACACCTTC. As protein: CASTLKTTGKYGYTF.

V usage is TRBV30 and J usage is TRBJ2-7; the D gene is possibly TRBD1 (7 bases). Trimming shortened V by 2 bases and J by 0 bases, and 17 bases separated the two germline ends. Germline-derived CDR1 and CDR2 are GTSNPN and SVGIG (reference sequence). This CDR3 is 16 amino acids long. In DNA form, the CDR3 reads TGTGCCTGGAGTCAGGGGGGCACCTGGGACTCCTACGAGCAGTACTTC. This encodes CAWSQGGTWDSYEQYF.

This chain connects TRBV28 to TRBJ2-1, with 11 bases fitting TRBD2. V gave up 3 bases and J gave up 4 bases; unmatched junction bases: 5. The CDR3 has 16 residues. CDR1 is MDHEN, CDR2 SYDVKM, per germline. The CDR3 loop is CASSFMTSGTYNEQFF. The DNA of the CDR3 is TGTGCCAGCAGTTTTATGACTAGCGGGACTTACAATGAGCAGTTCTTC.

This chain connects TRBV2 to TRBJ2-1, with TRBD2 identical over 7 bases. V gave up 4 bases and J gave up 7 bases; unmatched junction bases: 1. CDR1 and CDR2 from the germline V gene are SNHLY and FYNNEI. There are 12 residues in the CDR3. CDR3 residues: CASSGTRNEQFF. In nucleotides, the CDR3 is TGTGCCAGCAGTGGGACTAGGAATGAGCAGTTCTTC.

V is TRBV2 and J is TRBJ1-4; D is unclear. The CDR3 contains 12 residues. Germline V gene lookup returns CDR1 SNHLY and CDR2 FYNNEI. V lost 6 bases and J lost 8, with 10 bases in between. Here the CDR3 reads CASRQTREKLFF. In DNA form, the CDR3 reads TGTGCCAGCAGGCAGACGCGAGAAAAACTGTTTTTT.

The rearrangement uses TRBV19 and TRBJ1-5, with TRBD1 matching 10 bases. Trimming took 7 bases from V and 1 from J; bases not matched to a gene: 7. From germline, CDR1 is LNHDA and CDR2 SQIVND (reference sequence). The CDR3 is 16 residues long. CDR3 sequence (DNA): TGTGCCAGTACCCTATCGACAGGGGGCAGCAATCAGCCCCAGCATTTT. This encodes CASTLSTGGSNQPQHF.

The chain joins TRBV7-8 to TRBJ1-5; 10 nucleotides line up with TRBD1. V dropped 5 bases and J dropped 7; count of bases not matched to a gene: 2. In germline, CDR1 is SGHVS, CDR2 FQNEAQ. The CDR3 consists of 13 residues. The DNA for the CDR3 is TGTGCCAGCAGCGGACAGGGGGACCAGCCCCAGCATTTT. Its translation is CASSGQGDQPQHF.

With regard to this clone: Distinct nucleotide sequences in the sample also encode this CDR3. The rearrangement uses TRBV7-2 and TRBJ2-1; TRBD2 matches at 9 bases. CDR1 is SGHTA and CDR2 is FQGNSA in the germline V gene. CDR3 length: 15 residues. V gave up 1 base and J gave up 2 bases; unmatched junction bases: 0. The CDR3 loop is CASSLGLAAYNEQFF. As DNA, the CDR3 is TGTGCCAGCAGCTTAGGACTAGCGGCCTACAATGAGCAGTTCTTC.

This clone was recorded only once. The chain couples TRBV5-1 to TRBJ2-7, with a tentative D call TRBD1 (6 bases). The CDR3 loop spans 14 amino acids. Trimming stripped 4 bases from V and 7 bases from J, with 18 bases between. The germline gives CDR1 SGHRS, CDR2 YFSETQ. Here the CDR3 DNA reads TGCGCCAGCAGCAGAACCCTACAGGGTAAGGAGCAGTACTTC. Translating it yields CASSRTLQGKEQYF.

This clone was detected a few times. The chain employs TRBV29-1 and TRBJ2-6; D possibly corresponds to TRBD1 (6 bases). This CDR3 contains 18 residues. The germline V and J ends were trimmed by 5 bases and 1 base, with 21 bases remaining between them. Germline loops: CDR1 SQVTM, CDR2 ANQGSEA. The CDR3 nucleotides read TGCAGCGTTCGACTCCCGGCACAGGGATCTTCTGGGGCCAACGTCCTGACTTTC. This codes for CSVRLPAQGSSGANVLTF.

The CDR3, as DNA: TGTGCCAGCAGCTTATATGGGCAGGGGAAAGTAAGTAGTCACACTGAAGCTTTCTTT. Amino acids: CASSLYGQGKVSSHTEAFF. The chain couples TRBV7-9 to TRBJ1-1, with D perhaps TRBD1 (6 bases). Trimming pared 2 bases from V and 3 bases from J, leaving 25 bases between. Germline V gene sequence: CDR1 SEHNR, CDR2 FQNEAQ (reference sequence). The CDR3 is made up of 19 amino acids.

The rearrangement links TRBV7-2 to TRBJ2-2; 11 nucleotides match TRBD2. The CDR3 extends over 17 amino acids. V was clipped by 5 bases and J by 5 bases; unmatched bases: 10. Per the germline V gene, CDR1 is SGHTA and CDR2 is FQGNSA. CDR3 region: CASSRIAGGPYTGELFF. CDR3 nucleotides: TGTGCCAGCAGCCGGATAGCGGGAGGGCCGTATACCGGGGAGCTGTTTTTT. Looking up the rest from reference TRBV7-2 and TRBJ2-2 gives the full variable domain: GAGVSQSPSNKVTEKGKDVELRCDPISGHTALYWYRQSLGQGLEFLIYFQGNSAPDKSGLPSDRFSAERTGGSVSTLTIQRTQQEDSAVYLCASSRIAGGPYTGELFFGEGSRLTVL.

The chain recombines TRBV6-1 with TRBJ2-5, with 7 bases that match TRBD2. Germline lookup yields CDR1 MNHNS and CDR2 SASEGT. J gave up 2 bases and V 1 base, and 7 bases lay outside the gene matches. This CDR3 is 16 amino acids long. The CDR3 here is CASSEGLSSGQETQYF. Here the CDR3 DNA reads TGTGCCAGCAGTGAAGGTTTGTCTAGCGGTCAAGAGACCCAGTACTTC.

This clone was seen a few times. The gene calls are TRBV10-2 and TRBJ1-1, with a tentative D call TRBD1 (6 bases). The length of the CDR3 is 12 residues. Germline CDR1 reads WSHSY; CDR2 reads SAAADI. Between the trimmed V and J ends, which lost 6 bases and 9 bases, there was a span of 14 bases. The CDR3 DNA follows: TGCGCCAGCAGGGTTAACAGGGAGAAAGCTTTCTTT. This translates into CASRVNREKAFF.

V is TRBV2 and J is TRBJ2-3; D unclear. CDR1 is SNHLY, CDR2 FYNNEI, per germline. CDR3 length: 14 amino acids. V was cut by 3 bases and J by 2 bases, with 9 bases left in between. The DNA of the CDR3 is TGTGCCAGCAGTGACGGGCAGTACACAGATACGCAGTATTTT. Amino acid sequence: CASSDGQYTDTQYF.

This clone was recorded once. This sequence joins TRBV5-1 and TRBJ2-7, with 7 bases that match TRBD1. V shed 2 bases and J 2 bases; nucleotides not matched to a gene: 7. Germline lookup yields CDR1 SGHRS and CDR2 YFSETQ. This CDR3 has 15 residues. The CDR3: CASSFGTAITYEQYF. Here the CDR3 DNA reads TGCGCCAGCAGCTTCGGGACAGCGATCACCTACGAGCAGTACTTC.

The chain recombines TRBV5-5 with TRBJ2-5, with D hard to call. The CDR3 covers 14 residues. CDR1 SGHKS and CDR2 YYEKEE come from the germline V gene (reference sequence). The germline V and J ends were trimmed by 1 base and 7 bases, with 14 bases remaining between them. The CDR3 protein is CASSLSPVDGTQYF. The CDR3 DNA reads TGTGCCAGCAGCTTGTCGCCCGTTGATGGGACCCAGTACTTC.

About this clone: A much larger clonotype is one base distant, so this may be a read error. V gene TRBV5-1 combines with J gene TRBJ2-6; D is unresolved. Trimming left V 4 bases short and J 0 bases short, with 5 bases between. Germline V gene lookup returns CDR1 SGHRS and CDR2 YFSETQ. This CDR3 spans 14 amino acids. CDR3 DNA: TGCGCCAGCAGCCCCCACTCTGGGGCCAACGTCCTGACTTTC. Its translation is CASSPHSGANVLTF.